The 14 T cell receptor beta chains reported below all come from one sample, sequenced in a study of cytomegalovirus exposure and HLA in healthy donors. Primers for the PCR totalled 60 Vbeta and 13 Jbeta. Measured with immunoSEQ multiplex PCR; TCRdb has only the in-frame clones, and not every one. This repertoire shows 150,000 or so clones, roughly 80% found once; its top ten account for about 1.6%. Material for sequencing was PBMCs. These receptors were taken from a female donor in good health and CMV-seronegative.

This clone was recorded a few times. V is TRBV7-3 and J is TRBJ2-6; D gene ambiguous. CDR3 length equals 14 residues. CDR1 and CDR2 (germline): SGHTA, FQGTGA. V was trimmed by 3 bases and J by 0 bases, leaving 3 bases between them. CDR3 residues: CASSFHSGANVLTF. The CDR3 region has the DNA TGTGCCAGCAGCTTTCACTCTGGGGCCAACGTCCTGACTTTC.

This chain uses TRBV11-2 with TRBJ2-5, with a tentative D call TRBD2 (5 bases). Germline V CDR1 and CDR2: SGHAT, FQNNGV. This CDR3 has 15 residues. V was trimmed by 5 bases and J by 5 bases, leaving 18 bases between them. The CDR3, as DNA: TGTGCCAGCAGCCCTTCCGGGCTAGCCGGGGAGACCCAGTACTTC. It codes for CASSPSGLAGETQYF.

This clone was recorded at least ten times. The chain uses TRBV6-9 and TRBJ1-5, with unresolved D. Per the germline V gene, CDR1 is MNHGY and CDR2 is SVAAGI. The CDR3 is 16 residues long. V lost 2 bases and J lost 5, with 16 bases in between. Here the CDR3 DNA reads TGTGCCAGCAGTTATCGCCATGCAGGCCACTATCAGCCCCAGCATTTT. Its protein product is CASSYRHAGHYQPQHF.

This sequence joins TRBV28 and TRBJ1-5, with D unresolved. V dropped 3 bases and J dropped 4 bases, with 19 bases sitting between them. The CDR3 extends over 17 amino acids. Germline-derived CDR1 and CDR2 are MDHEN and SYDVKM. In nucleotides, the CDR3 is TGTGCCAGCAGTTTTTCGGGTCGTTACAAGCTAAATCAGCCCCAGCATTTT. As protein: CASSFSGRYKLNQPQHF.

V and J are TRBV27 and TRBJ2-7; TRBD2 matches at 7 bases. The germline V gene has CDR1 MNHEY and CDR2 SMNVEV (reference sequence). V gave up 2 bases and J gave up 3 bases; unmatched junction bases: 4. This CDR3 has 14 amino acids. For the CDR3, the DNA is TGTGCCAGCAGTTTAGAGGGACTAAACTACGAGCAGTACTTC. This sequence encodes CASSLEGLNYEQYF.

CDR3 sequence (DNA): TGTGCCAGCAGCTGGACTCATACAGATACGCAGTATTTT. Its translation is CASSWTHTDTQYF. The chain combines TRBV5-5 with TRBJ2-3, with D perhaps matching TRBD2 (5 bases). The V end was cut by 3 bases, the J end by 3 bases, with 8 bases between. Per germline, CDR1 SGHKS and CDR2 YYEKEE (reference sequence). There are 13 residues in the CDR3.

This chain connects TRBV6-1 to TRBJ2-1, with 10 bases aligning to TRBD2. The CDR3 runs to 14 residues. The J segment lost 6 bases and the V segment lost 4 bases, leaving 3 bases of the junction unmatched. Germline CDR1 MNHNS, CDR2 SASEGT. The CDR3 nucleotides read TGTGCCAGCAGTGCGCTAGCGGGGGTCAATGAGCAGTTCTTC. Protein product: CASSALAGVNEQFF.

This CDR3 is CASEGQGRWYGYTF. CDR3 coding DNA: TGTGCCAGCGAGGGACAGGGGAGATGGTATGGCTACACCTTC. The V call is TRBV6-1, the J call TRBJ1-2, with 10 bases matching TRBD1. The germline V gene has CDR1 MNHNS and CDR2 SASEGT. This CDR3 comprises 14 residues. V shed 8 bases and J 5 bases; nucleotides not matched to a gene: 8.

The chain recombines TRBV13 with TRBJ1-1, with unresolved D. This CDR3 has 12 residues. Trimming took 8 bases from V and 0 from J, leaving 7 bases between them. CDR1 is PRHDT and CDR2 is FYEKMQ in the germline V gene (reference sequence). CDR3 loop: CASSGMNTEAFF. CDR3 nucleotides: TGTGCCAGCTCGGGGATGAACACTGAAGCTTTCTTT.

The CDR3 protein is CASSQSKGGGYGYTF. DNA for the CDR3: TGTGCCAGCAGCCAATCGAAAGGAGGTGGCTATGGCTACACCTTC. J is TRBJ1-2 and V is TRBV16; no definite D call. The CDR3 extends over 15 amino acids. Trimming stripped 0 bases from V and 4 bases from J, with 12 bases between. The germline V gene encodes CDR1 KGHSY and CDR2 FQNENV.

CDR3 nucleotide sequence: TGTGCCAGCAGCGTCCCTGGGGGCCGGAACACTGAAGCTTTCTTT. This codes for CASSVPGGRNTEAFF. V and J are TRBV28 and TRBJ1-1; possible D gene TRBD1, 6 bases. Trimming stripped 6 bases from V and 1 base from J, with 15 bases between. The CDR3 extends over 15 amino acids. CDR1 is MDHEN and CDR2 is SYDVKM in the germline V gene.

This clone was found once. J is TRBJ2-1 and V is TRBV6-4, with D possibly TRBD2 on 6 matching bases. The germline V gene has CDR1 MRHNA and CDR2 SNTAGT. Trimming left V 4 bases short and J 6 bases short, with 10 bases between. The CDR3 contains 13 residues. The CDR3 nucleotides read TGTGCCAGCAGTGCGGGGACTGGCAATGAGCAGTTCTTC. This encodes CASSAGTGNEQFF.

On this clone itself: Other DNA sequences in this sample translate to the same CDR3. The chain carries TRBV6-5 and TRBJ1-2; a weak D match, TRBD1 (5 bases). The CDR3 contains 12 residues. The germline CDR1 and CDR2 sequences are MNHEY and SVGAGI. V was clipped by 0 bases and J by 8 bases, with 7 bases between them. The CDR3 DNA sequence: TGTGCCAGCAGTTACTCCGGGGGAGGCTACACCTTC. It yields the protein CASSYSGGGYTF.

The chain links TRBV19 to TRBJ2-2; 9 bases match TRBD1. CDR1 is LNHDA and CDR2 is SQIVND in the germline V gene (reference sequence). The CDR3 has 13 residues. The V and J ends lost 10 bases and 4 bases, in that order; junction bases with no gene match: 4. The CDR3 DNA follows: TGTGCCACCGGGACAGGGACCACCGGGGAGCTGTTTTTT. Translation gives CATGTGTTGELFF. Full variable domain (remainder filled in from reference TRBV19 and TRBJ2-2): DGGITQSPKYLFRKEGQNVTLSCEQNLNHDAMYWYRQDPGQGLRLIYYSQIVNDFQKGDIAEGYSVSREKKESFPLTVTSAQKNPTAFYLCATGTGTTGELFFGEGSRLTVL.